Shown below are 4 T cell receptor beta chains from a single sample sequenced in a study of T cell repertoires in cytomegalovirus infection. One entry per CDR3 protein results from TCRdb running MiXCR on the reads. The table lists about 440,000 distinct CDR3 sequences, about a third of them singletons, with roughly an eighth in the top ten. Sequenced material: PBMCs. Receptors originate from a human donor in good health (CMV status not recorded). Some clones in this sample may be carry-over from other donors' samples.

In its sample, this clonotype was seen many times. The chain combines TRBV15 with TRBJ2-7; 8 nucleotides line up with TRBD1. The CDR3 contains 16 residues. Trimming took 0 bases from V and 5 from J; bases not matched to a gene: 9. Germline-derived CDR1 and CDR2 are LNHNV and YYDKDF (reference sequence). The CDR3 reads CATSRDSGTGVHEQYF. Written as DNA, the CDR3 is TGTGCCACCAGCAGAGATTCGGGGACAGGAGTCCACGAGCAGTACTTC.

The V call is TRBV6-2 or TRBV6-3, the J call TRBJ1-1, with D possibly matching TRBD1 (6 bases). Per germline, CDR1 MNHEY and CDR2 SVGEGT. The CDR3 extends over 15 amino acids. The V end was cut by 2 bases, the J end by 1 base, with 11 bases between. The CDR3 nucleotides are TGTGCCAGCAGTTACGCAGGGGACCCGAACACTGAAGCTTTCTTT. Protein: CASSYAGDPNTEAFF.

This sequence joins TRBV5-1 and TRBJ1-1; 10 bases align to TRBD1. J lost 0 bases, V lost 2 bases, and 4 bases had no gene match. Germline V gene data show CDR1 as SGHRS and CDR2 as YFSETQ. The CDR3 length is 16 residues. As DNA, the CDR3 is TGCGCCAGCAGCTTACCGGGACAGGGGATGAACACTGAAGCTTTCTTT. It yields the protein CASSLPGQGMNTEAFF.

This chain joins TRBV27 and TRBJ1-5; D is unresolved. CDR3 length equals 16 residues. The V gene's germline CDR1 is MNHEY and CDR2 SMNVEV (reference sequence). V dropped 6 bases and J dropped 2 bases, with 17 bases sitting between them. This chain's CDR3 is CASRECVGECNQPQHF. The CDR3 DNA is TGTGCCAGCAGGGAGTGTGTTGGGGAGTGCAATCAGCCCCAGCATTTT.